This entry describes one T cell receptor (beta chain). This table comes from immunoSEQ multiplex PCR, and its TCRdb copy is limited to in-frame clones, with some not included. The sample holds 160,000 or so clones, around 83% seen once. This entry comes from a study of blood T cell repertoires in COVID-19. Looking at the study overall: Specimens from acute and convalescent COVID-19 originated in the United States, Italy and Spain.

Germline V gene data show CDR1 as MRHNA and CDR2 as SNTAGT. The length of the CDR3 is 15 residues. Trimming cost V 2 bases and J 6 bases, with 14 bases left between them. The V call is TRBV6-4, the J call TRBJ2-1; possibly TRBD2 for D (7 bases). The sample was peripheral blood. This receptor was obtained from a human donor in a cohort sampled during active COVID-19. For the CDR3, the DNA is TGTGCCAGCAGTGACGGGGGGGCGCACAGCAATGAGCAGTTCTTC. Protein sequence: CASSDGGAHSNEQFF.